Listed below are T cell receptor beta chains from one sample, sequenced in a study of blood T cell repertoires in COVID-19. Profiling relied on immunoSEQ multiplex PCR, and the TCRdb table lists in-frame clones only, not all of them. The repertoire holds about 110,000 clones, with 75% to 85% as singletons. Sequencing was carried out using peripheral blood. Source of these receptors: a woman of 80 years or more with active or convalescent COVID-19. The conserved cysteine and the conserved F or W are not part of the CDR3 here. Fields, in order: J gene, V gene, CDR3 protein.

J: TRBJ2-1; V: TRBV7-2; CDR3: ASRGGSSYNEQF
J: TRBJ1-2; V: TRBV18; CDR3: ASSLPRPGTGYDGYT
J: TRBJ2-7; V: TRBV28; CDR3: ASSGTPGKPYEQY
J: TRBJ1-2; V: TRBV9; CDR3: ASSDWPPLGVGYT
J: TRBJ2-1; V: TRBV15; CDR3: ATSREGRGRAHNEQF
J: TRBJ2-1; V: TRBV18; CDR3: ASSPPAQSSYNEQF
J: TRBJ2-7; V: TRBV10-3; CDR3: AIRGTGGPYEQY
J: TRBJ2-3; V: TRBV24-1; CDR3: AIADRVGTDTQY
J: TRBJ1-2; V: TRBV6-5; CDR3: ASSWDRDYGYT
J: TRBJ2-2; V: TRBV5-1; CDR3: ASSTTGGFGGELF
J: TRBJ2-1; V: TRBV21-1; CDR3: ASSPPSGRASYNEQF
J: TRBJ2-1; V: TRBV9; CDR3: ASSDRGGAYNEQF
J: TRBJ2-7; V: TRBV4-2; CDR3: ASSQAGTDSYEQY
J: TRBJ2-7; V: TRBV19; CDR3: ASSGQMSEQY
J: TRBJ2-1; V: TRBV9; CDR3: ASSVGQGQGNEQF
J: TRBJ2-5; V: TRBV3-1/TRBV3-2; CDR3: ASSQDFGTSGKETQY
J: TRBJ2-7; V: TRBV10-3; CDR3: AISESSQGKNEQY
J: TRBJ1-1; V: TRBV5-4; CDR3: ASRRDGTNTEAF
J: TRBJ2-5; V: TRBV27; CDR3: ASRANRGPETQY
J: TRBJ1-6; V: TRBV27; CDR3: ASRKRQGRINSPLH
J: TRBJ2-2; V: TRBV5-4; CDR3: ASSFSGRRGTGELF
J: TRBJ2-5; V: TRBV6-5; CDR3: ASMTGGGKTQY
J: TRBJ1-1; V: TRBV10-1; CDR3: ASGNPGQEAF
J: TRBJ2-2; V: TRBV27; CDR3: ASRSALGRAAGELF
J: TRBJ2-1; V: TRBV6-5; CDR3: ASRSAGSHEQF
J: TRBJ1-2; V: TRBV28; CDR3: ASSLSVNYGYT